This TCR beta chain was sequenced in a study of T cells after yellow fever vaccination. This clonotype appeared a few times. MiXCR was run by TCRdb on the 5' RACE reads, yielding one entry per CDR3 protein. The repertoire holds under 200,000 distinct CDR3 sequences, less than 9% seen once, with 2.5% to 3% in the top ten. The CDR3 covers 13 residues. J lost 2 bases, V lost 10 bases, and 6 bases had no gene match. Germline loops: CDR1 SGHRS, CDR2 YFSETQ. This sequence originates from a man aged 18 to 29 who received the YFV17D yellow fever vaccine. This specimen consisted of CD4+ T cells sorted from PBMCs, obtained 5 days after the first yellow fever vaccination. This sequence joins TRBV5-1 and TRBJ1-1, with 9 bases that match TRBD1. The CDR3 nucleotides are TGCGCCCCCGGGACAGGGCCCAACACTGAAGCTTTCTTT. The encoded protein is CAPGTGPNTEAFF.